There are many counts of the clone carrying this TCR beta chain. The target antigen is unknown. The germline gives CDR1 SGHAT, CDR2 FQDESV (reference sequence). This CDR3 is 13 amino acids long. V was pared by 3 bases and J by 5 bases, with 10 bases between. Transcripts of RNA were the source for amplifying TCR beta CDR3 regions. Scientists carried out first-round RT-PCR using HTBI primers and then a second-round multiplex PCR. TCRdb re-derived calls from the multiplex PCR reads in MiXCR, one entry per CDR3 protein. The sample consists of hundreds of thousands of distinct CDR3 sequences, 20% to 25% of them appearing once. The sample comes from a study of Graves' ophthalmopathy and Graves' hyperthyroidism. The study, taken as a whole, reports: For predicting ophthalmopathy progression, the model had about 66% sensitivity and under 85% specificity.

Researchers turned away patients with other autoimmune diseases, uncontrolled infections, pregnancy or lactation. Sequenced material: peripheral blood. The sequence derives from a woman aged 18-30 years with stable Graves' hyperthyroidism. This chain uses TRBV11-1 with TRBJ1-1; D is ambiguous. CDR3 in amino acids: CASSLERLTEAFF. In DNA, the CDR3 is TGTGCCAGCAGCTTGGAACGGCTGACTGAAGCTTTCTTT.